A single sample gave rise to the 5 T cell receptor beta chains below, sequenced in a study of blood T cell repertoires in COVID-19. Assay: immunoSEQ multiplex PCR; the TCRdb copy retains only in-frame clones and omits some. This sample has 250,000 to 300,000 clones, with 81% found just once. The sample consisted of peripheral blood. These TCRs come from a woman in her fifties or sixties with active or convalescent COVID-19.

The chain is built from TRBV15 and TRBJ1-2; 8 nucleotides line up with TRBD1. V lost 3 bases and J lost 6; bases outside the gene matches: 6. The CDR3 extends over 14 amino acids. In germline, CDR1 is LNHNV, CDR2 YYDKDF (reference sequence). The CDR3 loop is CATSRDRVNHGYTF. In DNA, the CDR3 is TGTGCCACCAGCAGGGACAGGGTAAATCATGGCTACACCTTC.

This rearrangement joins TRBV5-4 to TRBJ2-7; D uncertain. The CDR3 covers 11 residues. V was cut by 3 bases and J by 7 bases, with 8 bases left in between. Germline CDR1 is SGHNT and CDR2 is YYREEE (reference sequence). The CDR3 DNA follows: TGTGCCAGCAGCTCGTTGGAGGAGCAGTACTTC. Protein product: CASSSLEEQYF.

The J gene is TRBJ2-7, the V gene TRBV7-9, with D possibly being TRBD2 (5 bases). V lost 5 bases to trimming and J lost 2 bases, with 19 bases between them. The CDR3 is 16 residues long. Germline V gene sequence: CDR1 SEHNR, CDR2 FQNEAQ (reference sequence). CDR3 coding DNA: TGTGCCAGCAGCCGAGCGCTATTAGTCGGGGCCTACGAGCAGTACTTC. Its translation: CASSRALLVGAYEQYF.

The CDR3 is CASSVQHGEGYTF. CDR3 in DNA: TGTGCCAGCAGCGTACAGCACGGGGAAGGCTACACCTTC. The genes are TRBV9 and TRBJ1-2; no firm D call. Trimming took 1 base from V and 8 from J, leaving 12 bases between them. CDR1 and CDR2 from the germline V gene are SGDLS and YYNGEE. This CDR3 spans 13 amino acids.

The chain links TRBV19 to TRBJ2-1; D is undetermined. CDR3 length equals 15 residues. V lost 3 bases, J lost 5 bases, and 14 bases lay in between. Germline values: CDR1 LNHDA, CDR2 SQIVND (reference sequence). The CDR3 protein is CASSIWPPVDNEQFF. CDR3 DNA sequence: TGTGCCAGTAGTATCTGGCCACCCGTGGACAATGAGCAGTTCTTC.